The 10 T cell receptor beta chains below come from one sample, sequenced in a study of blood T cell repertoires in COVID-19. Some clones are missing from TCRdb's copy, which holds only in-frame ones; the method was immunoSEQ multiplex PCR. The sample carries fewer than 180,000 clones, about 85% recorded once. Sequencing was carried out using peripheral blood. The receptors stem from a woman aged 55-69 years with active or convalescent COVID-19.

The CDR3 sequence: CASSFQDRASGNTIYF. DNA of the CDR3: TGTGCCAGCAGCTTTCAGGACAGGGCTTCTGGAAACACCATATATTTT. V is TRBV7-6 and J is TRBJ1-3; the match to TRBD1 covers 8 bases. V dropped 3 bases and J dropped 1; count of bases not matched to a gene: 5. Germline assignment: CDR1 SGHVS and CDR2 FNYEAQ. CDR3 length: 16 residues.

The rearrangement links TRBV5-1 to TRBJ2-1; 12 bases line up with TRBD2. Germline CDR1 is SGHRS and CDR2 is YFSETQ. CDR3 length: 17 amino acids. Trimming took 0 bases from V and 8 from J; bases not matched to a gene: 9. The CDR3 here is CASSLEASGGEEDEQFF. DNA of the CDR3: TGCGCCAGCAGCTTGGAAGCTAGCGGGGGGGAAGAGGATGAGCAGTTCTTC.

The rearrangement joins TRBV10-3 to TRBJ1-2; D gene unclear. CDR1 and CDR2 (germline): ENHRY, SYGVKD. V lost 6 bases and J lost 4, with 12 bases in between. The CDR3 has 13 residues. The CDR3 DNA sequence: TGTGCCATCAGAATAGATGAGTTCTATGGCTACACCTTC. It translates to CAIRIDEFYGYTF.

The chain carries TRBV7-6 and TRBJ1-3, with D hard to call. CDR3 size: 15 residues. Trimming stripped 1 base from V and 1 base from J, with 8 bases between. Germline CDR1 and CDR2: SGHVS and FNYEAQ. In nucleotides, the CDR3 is TGTGCCAGCAGCTTAGGGGCCATGTCTGGAAACACCATATATTTT. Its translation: CASSLGAMSGNTIYF. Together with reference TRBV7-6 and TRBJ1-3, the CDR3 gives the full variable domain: GAGVSQSPRYKVTKRGQDVALRCDPISGHVSLYWYRQALGQGPEFLTYFNYEAQQDKSGLPNDRFSAERPEGSISTLTIQRTEQRDSAMYRCASSLGAMSGNTIYFGEGSWLTVV.

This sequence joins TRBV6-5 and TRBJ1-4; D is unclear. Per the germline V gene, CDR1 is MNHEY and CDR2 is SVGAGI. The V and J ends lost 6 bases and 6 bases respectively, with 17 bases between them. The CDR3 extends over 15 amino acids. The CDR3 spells CASSPTRRGDEKLFF. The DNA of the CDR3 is TGTGCCAGCAGCCCAACCAGAAGAGGAGATGAAAAACTGTTTTTT.

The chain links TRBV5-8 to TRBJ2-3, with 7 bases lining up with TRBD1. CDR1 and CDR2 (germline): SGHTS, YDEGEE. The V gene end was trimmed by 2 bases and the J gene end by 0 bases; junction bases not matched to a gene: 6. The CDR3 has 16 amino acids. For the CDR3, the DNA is TGTGCCAGCAGCTTACAGGGGTCTCCGAGCACAGATACGCAGTATTTT. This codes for CASSLQGSPSTDTQYF.

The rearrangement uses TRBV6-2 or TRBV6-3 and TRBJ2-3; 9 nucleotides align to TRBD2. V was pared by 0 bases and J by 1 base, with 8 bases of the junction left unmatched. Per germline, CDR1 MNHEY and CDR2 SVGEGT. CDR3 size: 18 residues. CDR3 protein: CASSYSSQRGAGTDTQYF. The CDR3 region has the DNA TGTGCCAGCAGTTACTCGAGTCAGCGGGGGGCTGGCACAGATACGCAGTATTTT.

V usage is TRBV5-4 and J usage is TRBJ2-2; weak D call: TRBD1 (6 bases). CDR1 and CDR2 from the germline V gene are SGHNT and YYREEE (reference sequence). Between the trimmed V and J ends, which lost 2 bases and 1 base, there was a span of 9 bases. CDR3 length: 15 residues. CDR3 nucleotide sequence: TGTGCCAGCAGCTTTGACAGGTTGAACACCGGGGAGCTGTTTTTT. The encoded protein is CASSFDRLNTGELFF.

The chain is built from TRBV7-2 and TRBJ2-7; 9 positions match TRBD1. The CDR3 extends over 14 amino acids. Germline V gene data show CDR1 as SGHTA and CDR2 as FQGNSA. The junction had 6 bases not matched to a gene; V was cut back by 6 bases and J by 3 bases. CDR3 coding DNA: TGTGCCAGCAGAAAGACAGGGGGACTCTACGAGCAGTACTTC. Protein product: CASRKTGGLYEQYF.

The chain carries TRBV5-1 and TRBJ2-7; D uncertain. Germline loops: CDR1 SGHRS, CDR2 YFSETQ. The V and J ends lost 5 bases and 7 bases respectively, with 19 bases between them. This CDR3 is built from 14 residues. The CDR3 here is CASRPREAFTEQYF. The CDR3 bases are TGCGCCAGCAGACCACGCGAGGCGTTTACGGAGCAGTACTTC.